This note documents a single T cell receptor beta chain sequence. What it binds is unknown. This sample was included in a study of long-term antiretroviral therapy in people with HIV. The study, taken as a whole, reports: Pre-ART clonal expansions dominated every time point's repertoire.

Sequencing relied on immunoSEQ assay v3.0, run at survey level. Only in-frame clones appear in the TCRdb table, and some are missing; sequencing was by immunoSEQ multiplex PCR. The table shows 25,000 to 30,000 clones, with roughly 80% occurring only once. The CDR3 sequence is 14 residues long. Looked up from germline, CDR1 is SGHRS and CDR2 is YFSETQ. The ends were cut back, 4 bases at V and 5 bases at J, with 15 bases in the middle. Each HIV participant was treated in the United States. Cryopreserved PBMC numbered roughly 0.85-10 million per sample before DNA extraction. The receptor was isolated from a man aged 40-49 years with HIV. This specimen consisted of unsorted PBMCs, obtained 3 years after starting antiretroviral therapy. V and J are TRBV5-1 and TRBJ1-2; D is ambiguous. CDR3 nucleotides: TGCGCCAGCAGCGAGGATGGCAGCTTGTATGGCTACACCTTC. Protein sequence: CASSEDGSLYGYTF.